These 24 T cell receptor beta chains came from one sample sequenced in a study of blood T cell repertoires in COVID-19. Clones were sequenced by immunoSEQ multiplex PCR, and TCRdb holds only the in-frame ones, with some missing. Here the sample spans roughly 260,000 clones, 90% to 95% being singletons. The specimen was PBMCs or T cells enriched from blood (not recorded which). These receptor sequences come from a young woman who had recovered from COVID-19.

The chain has TRBV18 and TRBJ1-3, with D perhaps matching TRBD1 (5 bases). The CDR3 is 16 amino acids. Germline CDR1 reads KGHSH; CDR2 reads LQKENI. Deletions cut 3 bases from V and 3 bases from J, with 15 bases between. CDR3 sequence: CASSPQGPGIGNTIYF. The CDR3 DNA follows: TGTGCCAGCTCACCGCAAGGTCCAGGGATTGGAAACACCATATATTTT.

The J gene is TRBJ2-5, the V gene TRBV28; weak D call: TRBD2 (7 bases). Deletions cut 11 bases from V and 4 bases from J, with 17 bases between. Germline V gene lookup returns CDR1 MDHEN and CDR2 SYDVKM. This CDR3 has 13 residues. CDR3 bases: TGTGCCTCGGGGGCGGGAGCGGGAGAGACCCAGTACTTC. Translating it yields CASGAGAGETQYF.

The chain couples TRBV18 to TRBJ2-3; 8 bases are shared with TRBD1. V was clipped by 2 bases and J by 1 base; unmatched bases: 8. CDR1 is KGHSH, CDR2 LQKENI, per germline. There are 17 residues in the CDR3. The CDR3 reads CASSPNLRGQGTDTQYF. The CDR3 nucleotides are TGTGCCAGCTCACCAAACCTCAGGGGGCAGGGCACAGATACGCAGTATTTT. Full variable domain (outside the CDR3, taken from reference TRBV18 and TRBJ2-3): NAGVMQNPRHLVRRRGQEARLRCSPMKGHSHVYWYRQLPEEGLKFMVYLQKENIIDESGMPKERFSAEFPKEGPSILRIQQVVRGDSAAYFCASSPNLRGQGTDTQYFGPGTRLTVL.

The chain carries TRBV12-3 or TRBV12-4 and TRBJ2-3; TRBD1 is a possible D gene (6 bases). The V end lost 5 bases, the J end lost 15 bases, and 21 bases lay between the germline ends. The CDR3 has 13 residues. The CDR3 region is CASSPLWGTQVYF. In DNA form, the CDR3 reads TGTGCCAGCAGTCCCTTGTGGGGGACACAAGTCTATTTT.

V gene TRBV29-1 combines with J gene TRBJ1-2, with D maybe TRBD1 (6 bases). V lost 3 bases, J lost 5 bases, and 19 bases lay in between. The CDR3 runs to 15 residues. Germline CDR1 is SQVTM and CDR2 is ANQGSEA. The CDR3: CSVDMGEGVWYGYTF. Here the CDR3 DNA reads TGCAGCGTTGATATGGGAGAGGGGGTATGGTATGGCTACACCTTC.

The CDR3 here is CASSQESGSIPYNEQFF. The CDR3 nucleotides are TGTGCCAGCAGCCAAGAAAGCGGGAGTATCCCATACAATGAGCAGTTCTTC. The chain has TRBV3-1 (or the pseudogene TRBV3-2) and TRBJ2-1; 8 positions agree with TRBD2. The CDR3 is 17 residues long. In germline, CDR1 is LGHDT, CDR2 YNNKEL (reference sequence). Trimming removed 0 bases from V and 4 bases from J; junction bases left unmatched: 8.

The chain employs TRBV6-5 and TRBJ2-1; 9 bases fit TRBD2. The CDR3 sequence is 14 residues long. Per germline, CDR1 MNHEY and CDR2 SVGAGI. V lost 5 bases, J lost 8 bases, and 7 bases stayed unmatched. CDR3 amino acids: CASSRAGGVYEQFF. CDR3 in DNA: TGTGCCAGCAGTAGAGCGGGAGGAGTATATGAGCAGTTCTTC.

The chain recombines TRBV5-1 with TRBJ2-3, with TRBD2 matching 14 bases. This CDR3 has 16 amino acids. CDR1 and CDR2 from the germline V gene are SGHRS and YFSETQ. The trim removed 3 bases at V and 3 bases at J, leaving 3 bases unmatched. In DNA, the CDR3 is TGCGCCAGCAGCTCCGGGACTAGCGGGAGAACAGATACGCAGTATTTT. Translation: CASSSGTSGRTDTQYF.

The chain couples TRBV4-3 to TRBJ1-2, with D hard to call. The V gene's germline CDR1 is LGHNA and CDR2 YSLEER. This CDR3 has 14 amino acids. V gave up 0 bases and J gave up 5 bases, with 10 bases separating them. As DNA, the CDR3 is TGCGCCAGCAGCCAAGAGGCCGTCAGTTATGGCTACACCTTC. Translation gives CASSQEAVSYGYTF.

The chain links TRBV5-6 to TRBJ2-1, with 9 bases that match TRBD2. V trimming: 4 bases; J trimming: 9 bases; junction bases outside the gene matches: 17. The length of the CDR3 is 17 residues. Germline lookup yields CDR1 SGHDT and CDR2 YYEEEE. CDR3 amino acids: CASSPEVTREGLGEQFF. The DNA for the CDR3 is TGTGCCAGCAGCCCGGAGGTTACGCGGGAGGGCCTCGGTGAGCAGTTCTTC.

The sample holds one count of this clone. V and J are TRBV5-1 and TRBJ1-2; 8 nucleotides agree with TRBD1. CDR3 length equals 14 residues. Trimming cost V 0 bases and J 7 bases; bases outside gene matches: 5. The germline V gene encodes CDR1 SGHRS and CDR2 YFSETQ. CDR3 region: CASSLEGQGGGYTF. CDR3 nucleotide sequence: TGCGCCAGCAGCTTGGAAGGACAGGGCGGTGGCTACACCTTC.

The chain recombines TRBV18 with TRBJ1-1; 8 bases map to TRBD1. J lost 10 bases, V lost 4 bases, and 5 bases had no gene match. The CDR3 sequence is 12 residues long. Germline CDR1 reads KGHSH; CDR2 reads LQKENI. CDR3: CASSLRQGTAFF. The CDR3 coding sequence is TGTGCCAGCTCACTGAGACAGGGGACAGCTTTCTTT.

The V call is TRBV4-2, the J call TRBJ2-3; 9 bases are a match to TRBD2. The germline gives CDR1 LGHNA, CDR2 YNFKEQ. The CDR3 has 15 amino acids. The V and J ends lost 4 bases and 3 bases, in that order; junction bases with no gene match: 5. The CDR3 spells CASSLREGGTDTQYF. The CDR3 nucleotides are TGTGCCAGCAGCCTGCGGGAGGGCGGGACAGATACGCAGTATTTT.

The CDR3 reads CASSLQGLNTIYF. CDR3 bases: TGTGCCAGCAGCTTGCAGGGTTTAAACACCATATATTTT. The chain uses TRBV5-4 and TRBJ1-3, with D possibly TRBD1 on 5 matching bases. This CDR3 has 13 amino acids. Looked up from germline, CDR1 is SGHNT and CDR2 is YYREEE (reference sequence). V lost 1 base and J 6 bases, leaving 8 bases between the germline ends.

This clone is a singleton in its sample. The V gene is TRBV7-2, the J gene TRBJ1-3; the D gene is possibly TRBD1 (6 bases). The germline gives CDR1 SGHTA, CDR2 FQGNSA. Trimming left V 1 base short and J 2 bases short, with 9 bases between. CDR3 size: 15 residues. CDR3 coding DNA: TGTGCCAGCAGCTTAGTAACAGGGCCTGGAAACACCATATATTTT. This sequence encodes CASSLVTGPGNTIYF. Variable domain in full (rest from reference TRBV7-2 and TRBJ1-3): GAGVSQSPSNKVTEKGKDVELRCDPISGHTALYWYRQSLGQGLEFLIYFQGNSAPDKSGLPSDRFSAERTGGSVSTLTIQRTQQEDSAVYLCASSLVTGPGNTIYFGEGSWLTVV.

The chain recombines TRBV5-1 with TRBJ2-7; TRBD1 aligns across 10 bases. In germline, CDR1 is SGHRS, CDR2 YFSETQ. The CDR3 is made up of 15 amino acids. J was trimmed by 2 bases and V by 3 bases; bases with no gene match: 5. CDR3 protein: CASSSRDRGTYEQYF. The CDR3 DNA is TGCGCCAGCAGCTCCCGGGACAGGGGAACCTACGAGCAGTACTTC.

This chain joins TRBV3-1 (or the pseudogene TRBV3-2) and TRBJ2-7; 12 bases line up with TRBD1. This CDR3 comprises 16 residues. With V trimmed by 2 bases and J by 3 bases, 5 bases remained unmatched. Germline CDR1 reads LGHDT; CDR2 reads YNNKEL (reference sequence). The CDR3 DNA follows: TGTGCCAGCAGCCAAAGGAGGGACAGGGGGCGCTACGAGCAGTACTTC. Translation gives CASSQRRDRGRYEQYF.

The chain combines TRBV9 with TRBJ2-3; D ambiguous. V gave up 0 bases and J gave up 2 bases, with 10 bases separating them. The CDR3 has 15 amino acids. CDR1 is SGDLS and CDR2 is YYNGEE in the germline V gene. The CDR3 DNA follows: TGTGCCAGCAGCGTAGTACCACAGCACACAGATACGCAGTATTTT. Protein product: CASSVVPQHTDTQYF.

This clone has just one count. The chain combines TRBV19 with TRBJ1-5; tentatively, D is TRBD1 (6 bases). CDR3 length equals 14 residues. The germline V gene encodes CDR1 LNHDA and CDR2 SQIVND (reference sequence). V gave up 10 bases and J gave up 5 bases, with 18 bases separating them. CDR3 sequence: CATTPGQIYQPQHF. The CDR3 nucleotides are TGTGCCACCACACCAGGACAGATCTATCAGCCCCAGCATTTT.

The V and J genes are TRBV11-2 and TRBJ1-1; D call uncertain. V was shortened by 1 base and J by 11 bases, with 8 bases between the two germline ends. The CDR3 runs to 11 residues. CDR1 and CDR2 (germline): SGHAT, FQNNGV. CDR3: CASSLAGVAFF. The CDR3 nucleotides are TGTGCCAGCAGCTTAGCGGGAGTGGCTTTCTTT.

The rearrangement uses TRBV7-9 and TRBJ1-1, with D maybe TRBD1 (6 bases). Trimming cost V 6 bases and J 1 base, with 12 bases left between them. The germline gives CDR1 SEHNR, CDR2 FQNEAQ (reference sequence). The CDR3 is 14 amino acids. This CDR3 is CASRPRDKNTEAFF. The CDR3 nucleotides are TGTGCCAGCAGACCCCGGGACAAGAACACTGAAGCTTTCTTT.

CDR3 DNA sequence: TGCGCCAGCAGCTACGAACAGGGGGACGGCTACACCTTC. This translates into CASSYEQGDGYTF. The V and J genes are TRBV5-1 and TRBJ1-2; TRBD1 matches 8 bases. Germline CDR1 is SGHRS and CDR2 is YFSETQ. CDR3 size: 13 residues. The V gene end was trimmed by 3 bases and the J gene end by 8 bases; junction bases not matched to a gene: 6.

The chain has TRBV18 and TRBJ2-7, with unresolved D. The CDR3 is 12 residues long. Deletions cut 3 bases from V and 6 bases from J, with 9 bases between. CDR1 is KGHSH, CDR2 LQKENI, per germline. This CDR3 reads CASSPSRSEQYF. The CDR3 coding sequence is TGTGCCAGCTCACCCTCCAGGTCCGAGCAGTACTTC.

The chain carries TRBV29-1 and TRBJ2-5, with 9 bases fitting TRBD1. The CDR3 sequence is 18 residues long. Germline V gene lookup returns CDR1 SQVTM and CDR2 ANQGSEA. J was trimmed by 5 bases and V by 1 base; bases with no gene match: 17. CDR3 sequence: CSVEGSTYRGLLYETQYF. The CDR3, as DNA: TGCAGCGTTGAAGGATCAACCTACAGGGGGCTCCTATATGAGACCCAGTACTTC.